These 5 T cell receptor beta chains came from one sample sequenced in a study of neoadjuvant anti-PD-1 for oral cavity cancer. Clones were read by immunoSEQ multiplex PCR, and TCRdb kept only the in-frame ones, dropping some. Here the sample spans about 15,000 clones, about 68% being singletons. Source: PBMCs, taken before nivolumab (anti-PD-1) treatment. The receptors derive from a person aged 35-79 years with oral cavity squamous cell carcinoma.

This chain's CDR3 is CASSDHFLREQFF. The DNA for the CDR3 is TGCGCCAGCAGTGACCACTTTCTTAGGGAGCAGTTCTTC. The rearrangement joins TRBV10-1 to TRBJ2-1, with D uncertain. Germline lookup yields CDR1 WNHNN and CDR2 SYGVQD (reference sequence). CDR3 size: 13 residues. The V and J ends lost 3 bases and 10 bases respectively, with 13 bases between them.

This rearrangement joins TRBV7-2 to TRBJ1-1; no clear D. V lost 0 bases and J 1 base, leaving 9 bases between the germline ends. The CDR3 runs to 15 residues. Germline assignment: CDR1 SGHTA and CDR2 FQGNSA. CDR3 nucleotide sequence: TGTGCCAGCAGCTTAGCTTGGACGGGGAACACTGAAGCTTTCTTT. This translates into CASSLAWTGNTEAFF.

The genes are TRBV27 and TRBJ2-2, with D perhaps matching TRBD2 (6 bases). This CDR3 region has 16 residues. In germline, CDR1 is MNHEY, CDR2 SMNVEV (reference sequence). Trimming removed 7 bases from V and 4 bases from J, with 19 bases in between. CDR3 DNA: TGTGCCAGCACCCAACTAAGGGACTTCACCACCGGGGAGCTGTTTTTT. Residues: CASTQLRDFTTGELFF.

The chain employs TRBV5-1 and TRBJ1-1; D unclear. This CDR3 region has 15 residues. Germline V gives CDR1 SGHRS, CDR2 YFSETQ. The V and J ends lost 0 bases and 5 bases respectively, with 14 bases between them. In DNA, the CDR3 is TGCGCCAGCAGCTTGGAGCGCCCAGGAGGGACTGAAGCTTTCTTT. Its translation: CASSLERPGGTEAFF.

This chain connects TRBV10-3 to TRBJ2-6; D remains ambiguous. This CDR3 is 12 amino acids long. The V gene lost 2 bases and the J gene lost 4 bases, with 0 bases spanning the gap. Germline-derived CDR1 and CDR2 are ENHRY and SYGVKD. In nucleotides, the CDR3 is TGTGCCATCAGTGAGGGGGCCAACGTCCTGACTTTC. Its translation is CAISEGANVLTF.